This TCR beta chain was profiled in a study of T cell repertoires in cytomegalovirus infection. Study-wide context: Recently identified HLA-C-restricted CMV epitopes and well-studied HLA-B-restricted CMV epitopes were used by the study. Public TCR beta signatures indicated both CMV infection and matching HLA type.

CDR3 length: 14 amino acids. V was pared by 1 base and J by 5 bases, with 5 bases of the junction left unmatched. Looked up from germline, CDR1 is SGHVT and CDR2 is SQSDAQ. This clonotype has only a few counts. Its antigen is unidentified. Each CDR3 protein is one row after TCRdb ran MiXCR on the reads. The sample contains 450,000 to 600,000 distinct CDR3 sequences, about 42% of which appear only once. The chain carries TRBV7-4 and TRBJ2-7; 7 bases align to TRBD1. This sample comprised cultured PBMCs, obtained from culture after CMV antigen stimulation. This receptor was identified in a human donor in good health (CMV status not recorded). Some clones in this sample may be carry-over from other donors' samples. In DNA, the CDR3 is TGTGCCAGCAGCTTAGAACAGGGGATAAACGAGCAGTACTTC. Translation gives CASSLEQGINEQYF.